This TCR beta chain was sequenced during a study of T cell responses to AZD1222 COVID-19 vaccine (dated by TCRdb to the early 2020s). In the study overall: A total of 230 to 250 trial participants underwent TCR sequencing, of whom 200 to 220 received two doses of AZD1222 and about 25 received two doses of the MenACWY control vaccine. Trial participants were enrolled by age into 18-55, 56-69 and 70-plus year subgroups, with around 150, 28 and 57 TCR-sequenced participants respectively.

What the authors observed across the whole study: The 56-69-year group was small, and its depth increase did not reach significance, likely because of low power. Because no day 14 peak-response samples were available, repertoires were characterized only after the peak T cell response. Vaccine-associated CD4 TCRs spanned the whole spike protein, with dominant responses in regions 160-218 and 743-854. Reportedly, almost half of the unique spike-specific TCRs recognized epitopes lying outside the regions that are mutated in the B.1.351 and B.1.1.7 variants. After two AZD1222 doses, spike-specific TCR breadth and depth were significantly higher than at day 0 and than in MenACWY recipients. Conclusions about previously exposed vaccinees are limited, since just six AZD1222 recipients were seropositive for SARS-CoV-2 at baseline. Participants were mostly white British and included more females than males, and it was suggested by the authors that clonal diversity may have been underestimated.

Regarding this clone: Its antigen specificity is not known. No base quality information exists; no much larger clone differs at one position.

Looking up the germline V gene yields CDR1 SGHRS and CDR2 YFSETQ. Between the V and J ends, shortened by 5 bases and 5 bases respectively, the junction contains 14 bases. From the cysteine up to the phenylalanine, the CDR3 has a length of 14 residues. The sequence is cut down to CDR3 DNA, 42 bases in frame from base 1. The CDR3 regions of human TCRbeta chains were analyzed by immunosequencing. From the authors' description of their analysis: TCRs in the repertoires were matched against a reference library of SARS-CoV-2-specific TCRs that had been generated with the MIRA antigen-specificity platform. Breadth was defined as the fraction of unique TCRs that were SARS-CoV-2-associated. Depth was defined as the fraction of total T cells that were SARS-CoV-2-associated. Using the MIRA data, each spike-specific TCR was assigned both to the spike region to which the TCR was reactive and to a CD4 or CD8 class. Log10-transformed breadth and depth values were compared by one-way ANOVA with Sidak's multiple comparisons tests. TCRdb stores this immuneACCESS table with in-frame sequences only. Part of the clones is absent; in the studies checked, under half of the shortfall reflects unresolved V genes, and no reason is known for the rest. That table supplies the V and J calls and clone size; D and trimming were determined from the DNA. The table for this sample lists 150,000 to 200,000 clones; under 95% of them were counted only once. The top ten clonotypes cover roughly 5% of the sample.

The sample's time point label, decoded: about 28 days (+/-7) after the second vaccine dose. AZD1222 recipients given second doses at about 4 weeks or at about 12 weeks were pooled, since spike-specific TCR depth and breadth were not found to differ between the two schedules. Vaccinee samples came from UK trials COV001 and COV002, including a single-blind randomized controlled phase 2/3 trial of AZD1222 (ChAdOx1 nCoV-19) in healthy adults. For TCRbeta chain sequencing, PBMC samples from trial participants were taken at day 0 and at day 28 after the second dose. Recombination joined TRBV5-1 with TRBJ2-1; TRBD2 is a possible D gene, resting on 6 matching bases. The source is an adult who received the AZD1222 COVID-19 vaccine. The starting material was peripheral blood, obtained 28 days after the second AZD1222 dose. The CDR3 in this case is CASRRGEIDNEQFF. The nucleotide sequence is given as TGCGCCAGCAGGCGGGGCGAAATAGACAATGAGCAGTTCTTC.